The clone carrying this T cell receptor beta chain has just one count. Its antigen remains unidentified. Sequencing was performed with immunoSEQ multiplex PCR; in TCRdb, only in-frame clones are kept and a portion is missing. This sample has around 78,000 clones; under 95% occur once, and the top ten carry approximately 0.33%. Regulatory T cells were sorted from thawed PBMCs rested overnight at 37°C with around 190 IU/ml IL-2. Germline-derived CDR1 and CDR2 are GTSNPN and SVGIG (reference sequence). The CDR3 has 14 amino acids. V shed 3 bases, J shed 5 bases, and the junction held 2 bases outside the gene matches. This sample was included in a study of Tregs in tolerant kidney transplant recipients. Study-wide results and limits: Tregs expanded with activated donor B cells seemed most donor-specific. In tolerant patients, donor-specific Tregs outgrew total Tregs, suggesting antigen-driven expansion.

The clonotype comes from a human donor who received a combined kidney and bone marrow transplant. Sequenced here: Tregs from blood, sampled before the transplant. This chain joins TRBV30 and TRBJ2-1; 12 bases fit TRBD2. CDR3 coding DNA: TGTGCCTGGAGGGGACTAGCGGGTCACAATGAGCAGTTCTTC. Its protein is CAWRGLAGHNEQFF.